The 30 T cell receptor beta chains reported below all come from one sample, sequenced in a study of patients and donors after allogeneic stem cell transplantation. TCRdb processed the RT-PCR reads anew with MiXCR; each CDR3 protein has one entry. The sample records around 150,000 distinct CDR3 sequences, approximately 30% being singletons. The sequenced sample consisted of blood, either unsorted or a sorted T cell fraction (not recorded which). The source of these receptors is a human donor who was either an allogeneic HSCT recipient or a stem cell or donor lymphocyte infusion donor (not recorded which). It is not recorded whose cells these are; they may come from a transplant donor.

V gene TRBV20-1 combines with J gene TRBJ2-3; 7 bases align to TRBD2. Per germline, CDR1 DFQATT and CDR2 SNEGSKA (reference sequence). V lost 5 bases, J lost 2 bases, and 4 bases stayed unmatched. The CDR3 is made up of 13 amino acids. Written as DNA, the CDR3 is TGCAGTGCTCGGGACTACGCCACAGATACGCAGTATTTT. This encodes CSARDYATDTQYF.

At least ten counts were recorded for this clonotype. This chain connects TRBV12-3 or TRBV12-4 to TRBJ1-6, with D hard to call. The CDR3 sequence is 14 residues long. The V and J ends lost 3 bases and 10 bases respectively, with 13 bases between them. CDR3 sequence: CASSFGQIRSPLHF. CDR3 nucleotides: TGTGCCAGCAGTTTCGGCCAGATCAGATCACCCCTCCACTTT.

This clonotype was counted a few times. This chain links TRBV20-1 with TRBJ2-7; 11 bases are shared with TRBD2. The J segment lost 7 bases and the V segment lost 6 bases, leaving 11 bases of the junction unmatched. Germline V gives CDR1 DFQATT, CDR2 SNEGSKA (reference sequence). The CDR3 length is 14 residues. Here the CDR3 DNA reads TGCAGTGCACCCGCTAGCGGGAGGTTGGGAGAGCAGTACTTC. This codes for CSAPASGRLGEQYF.

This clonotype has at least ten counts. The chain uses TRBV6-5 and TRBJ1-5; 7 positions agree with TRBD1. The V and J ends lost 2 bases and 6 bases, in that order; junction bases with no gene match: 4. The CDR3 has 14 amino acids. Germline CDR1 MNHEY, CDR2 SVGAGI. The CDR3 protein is CASSYGQGGQPQHF. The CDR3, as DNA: TGTGCCAGCAGTTACGGGCAGGGGGGTCAGCCCCAGCATTTT.

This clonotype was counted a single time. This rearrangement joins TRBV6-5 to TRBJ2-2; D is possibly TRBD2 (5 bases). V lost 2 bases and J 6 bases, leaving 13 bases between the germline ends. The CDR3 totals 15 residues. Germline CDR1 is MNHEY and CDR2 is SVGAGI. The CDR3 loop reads CASSYSWELAGELFF. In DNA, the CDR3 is TGTGCCAGCAGTTACAGCTGGGAGTTGGCCGGGGAGCTGTTTTTT.

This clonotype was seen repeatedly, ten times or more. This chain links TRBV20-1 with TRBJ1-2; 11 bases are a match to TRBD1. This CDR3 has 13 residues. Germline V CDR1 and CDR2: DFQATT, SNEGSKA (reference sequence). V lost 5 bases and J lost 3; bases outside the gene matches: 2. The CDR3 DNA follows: TGCAGTGCTCCGGGACAGGGGGACTATGGCTACACCTTC. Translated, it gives CSAPGQGDYGYTF.

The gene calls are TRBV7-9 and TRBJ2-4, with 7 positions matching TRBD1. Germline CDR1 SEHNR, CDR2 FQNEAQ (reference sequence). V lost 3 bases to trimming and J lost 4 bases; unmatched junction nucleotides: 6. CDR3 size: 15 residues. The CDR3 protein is CASSFPPGQKNIQYF. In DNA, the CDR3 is TGTGCCAGCAGCTTCCCTCCGGGACAGAAAAACATTCAGTACTTC. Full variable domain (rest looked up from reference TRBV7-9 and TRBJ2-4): DTGVSQNPRHKITKRGQNVTFRCDPISEHNRLYWYRQTLGQGPEFLTYFQNEAQLEKSRLLSDRFSAERPKGSFSTLEIQRTEQGDSAMYLCASSFPPGQKNIQYFGAGTRLSVL.

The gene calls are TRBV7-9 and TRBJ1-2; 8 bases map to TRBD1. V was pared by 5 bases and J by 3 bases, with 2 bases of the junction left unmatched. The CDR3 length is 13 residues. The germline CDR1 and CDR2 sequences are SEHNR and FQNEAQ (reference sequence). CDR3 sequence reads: CASSKGQDYGYTF. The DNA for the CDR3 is TGTGCCAGCAGCAAGGGACAGGACTATGGCTACACCTTC. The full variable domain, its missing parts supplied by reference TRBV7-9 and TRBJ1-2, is DTGVSQNPRHKITKRGQNVTFRCDPISEHNRLYWYRQTLGQGPEFLTYFQNEAQLEKSRLLSDRFSAERPKGSFSTLEIQRTEQGDSAMYLCASSKGQDYGYTFGSGTRLTVV.

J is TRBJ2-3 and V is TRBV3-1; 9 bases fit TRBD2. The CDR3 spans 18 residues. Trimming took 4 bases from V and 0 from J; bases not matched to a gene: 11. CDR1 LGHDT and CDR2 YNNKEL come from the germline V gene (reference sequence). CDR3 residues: CASSPPRLAVTSTDTQYF. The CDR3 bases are TGTGCCAGCAGCCCGCCCCGACTAGCGGTTACTAGCACAGATACGCAGTATTTT.

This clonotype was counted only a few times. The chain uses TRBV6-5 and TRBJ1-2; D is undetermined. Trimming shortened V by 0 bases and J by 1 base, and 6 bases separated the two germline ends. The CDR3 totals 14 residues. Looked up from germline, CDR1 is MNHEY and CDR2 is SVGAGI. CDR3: CASSYSGINYGYTF. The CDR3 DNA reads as TGTGCCAGCAGTTACTCTGGGATTAACTATGGCTACACCTTC.

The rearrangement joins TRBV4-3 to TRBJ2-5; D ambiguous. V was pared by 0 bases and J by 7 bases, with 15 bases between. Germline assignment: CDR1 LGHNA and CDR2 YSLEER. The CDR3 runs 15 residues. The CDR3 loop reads CASSQESRPGGTQYF. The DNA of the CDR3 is TGCGCCAGCAGCCAAGAGTCCCGACCGGGTGGGACCCAGTACTTC.

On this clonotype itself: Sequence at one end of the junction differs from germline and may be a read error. CDR3 nucleotides: TGTGCCACCGGTGATCCCGGGGCCCTCACCTACAATGAGCAGTTCTTC. Translation: CATGDPGALTYNEQFF. The V gene is TRBV24-1, the J gene TRBJ2-1; D tentatively fits TRBD1 or TRBD2 (5 bases each). Germline V lookup: CDR1 KGHDR, CDR2 SFDVKD. This CDR3 is 16 amino acids long.

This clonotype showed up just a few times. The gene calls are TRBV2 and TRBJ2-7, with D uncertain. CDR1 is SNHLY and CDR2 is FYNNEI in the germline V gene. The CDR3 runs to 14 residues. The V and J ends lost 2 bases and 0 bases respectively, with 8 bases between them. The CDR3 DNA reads TGTGCCAGCAGTGAATCTCCGAACTCCTACGAGCAGTACTTC. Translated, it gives CASSESPNSYEQYF.

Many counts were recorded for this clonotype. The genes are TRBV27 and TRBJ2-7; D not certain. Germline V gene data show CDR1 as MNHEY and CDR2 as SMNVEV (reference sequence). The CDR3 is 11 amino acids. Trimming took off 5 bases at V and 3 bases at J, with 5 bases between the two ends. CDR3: CASSPGYEQYF. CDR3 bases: TGTGCCAGCAGTCCAGGCTACGAGCAGTACTTC.

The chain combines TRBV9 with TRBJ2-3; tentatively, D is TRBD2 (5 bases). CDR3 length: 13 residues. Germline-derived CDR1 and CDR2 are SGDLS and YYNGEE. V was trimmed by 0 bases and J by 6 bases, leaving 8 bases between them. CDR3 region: CASSVASGDTQYF. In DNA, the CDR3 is TGTGCCAGCAGCGTAGCGTCGGGGGATACGCAGTATTTT.

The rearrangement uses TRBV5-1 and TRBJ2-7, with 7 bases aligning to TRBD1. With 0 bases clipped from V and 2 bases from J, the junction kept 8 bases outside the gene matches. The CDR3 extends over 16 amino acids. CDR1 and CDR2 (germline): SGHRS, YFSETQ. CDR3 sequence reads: CASSLAGQEFPYEQYF. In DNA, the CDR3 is TGCGCCAGCAGCTTGGCAGGACAGGAGTTTCCCTACGAGCAGTACTTC.

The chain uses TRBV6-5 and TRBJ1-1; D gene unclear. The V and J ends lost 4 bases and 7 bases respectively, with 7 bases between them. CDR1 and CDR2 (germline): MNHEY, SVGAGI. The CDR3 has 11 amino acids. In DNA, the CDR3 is TGTGCCAGCAGTTCCCATATTGAAGCTTTCTTT. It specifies CASSSHIEAFF.

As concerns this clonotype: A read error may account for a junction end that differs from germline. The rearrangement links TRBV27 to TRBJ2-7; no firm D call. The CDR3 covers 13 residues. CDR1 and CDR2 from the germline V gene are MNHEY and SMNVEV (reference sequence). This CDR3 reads CASSRWASHEQYF. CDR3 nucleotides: TGTGCCAGCAGCCGATGGGCCTCCCACGAGCAGTACTTC.

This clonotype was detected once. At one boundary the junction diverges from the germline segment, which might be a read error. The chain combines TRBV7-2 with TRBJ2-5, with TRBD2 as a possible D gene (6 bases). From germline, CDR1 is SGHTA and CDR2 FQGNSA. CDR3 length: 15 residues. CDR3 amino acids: CASSLPEEGQETQYF. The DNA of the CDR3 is TGCGCCAGCAGCTTACCGGAGGAGGGGCAAGAGACCCAGTACTTC.

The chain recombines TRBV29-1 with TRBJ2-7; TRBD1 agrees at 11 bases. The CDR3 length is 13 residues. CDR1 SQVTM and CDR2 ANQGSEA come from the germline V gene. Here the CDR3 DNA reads TGCAGAATTGGGACAGGGGGGGACTACGAGCAGTACTTC. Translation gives CRIGTGGDYEQYF.

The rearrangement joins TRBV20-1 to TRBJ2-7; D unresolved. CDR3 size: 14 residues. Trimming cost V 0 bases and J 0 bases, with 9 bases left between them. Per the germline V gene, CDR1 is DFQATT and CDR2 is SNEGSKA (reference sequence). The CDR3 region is CSARDLHHSYEQYF. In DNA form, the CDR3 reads TGCAGTGCTAGAGATTTACACCACTCCTACGAGCAGTACTTC.

The CDR3 bases are TGTGCCATCAGTGAGTCGGAAAAACTGTTTTTT. The encoded protein is CAISESEKLFF. The chain employs TRBV10-3 and TRBJ1-4; D is unresolved. Trimming cost V 0 bases and J 8 bases, with 1 base left between them. The CDR3 contains 11 residues. Germline CDR1 reads ENHRY; CDR2 reads SYGVKD.

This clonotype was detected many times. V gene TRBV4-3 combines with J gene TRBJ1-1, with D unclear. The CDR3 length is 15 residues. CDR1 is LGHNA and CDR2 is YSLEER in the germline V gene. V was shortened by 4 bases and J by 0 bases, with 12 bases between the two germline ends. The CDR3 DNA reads TGCGCCAGCAGCCCGCAAGAACGCGTGAACACTGAAGCTTTCTTT. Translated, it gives CASSPQERVNTEAFF.

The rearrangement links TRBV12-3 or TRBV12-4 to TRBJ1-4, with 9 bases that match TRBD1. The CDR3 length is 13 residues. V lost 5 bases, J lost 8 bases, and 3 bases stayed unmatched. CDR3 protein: CASSTGGVEKLFF. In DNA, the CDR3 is TGTGCCAGCAGTACAGGGGGCGTGGAAAAACTGTTTTTT.

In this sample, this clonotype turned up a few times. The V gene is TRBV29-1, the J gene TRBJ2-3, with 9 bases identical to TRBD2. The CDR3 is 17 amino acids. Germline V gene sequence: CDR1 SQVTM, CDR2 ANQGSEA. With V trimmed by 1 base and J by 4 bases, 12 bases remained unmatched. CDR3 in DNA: TGCAGCGTTGAAGGGGGGTCGCGCGGGAGGGCCGCAGATACGCAGTATTTT. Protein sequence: CSVEGGSRGRAADTQYF.

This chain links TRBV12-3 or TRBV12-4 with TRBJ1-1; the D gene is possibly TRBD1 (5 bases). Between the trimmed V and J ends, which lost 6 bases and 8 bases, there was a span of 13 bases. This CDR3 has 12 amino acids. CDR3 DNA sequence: TGTGCCAGCAGCCGGTGGGGGGAGGAAGCTTTCTTT. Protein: CASSRWGEEAFF.

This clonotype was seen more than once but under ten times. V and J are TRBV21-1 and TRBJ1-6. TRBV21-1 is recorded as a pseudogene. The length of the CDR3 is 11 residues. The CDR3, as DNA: TGTGCCAGCAGCAGGGTGCAACCCCTCCACTTT. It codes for CASSRVQPLHF.

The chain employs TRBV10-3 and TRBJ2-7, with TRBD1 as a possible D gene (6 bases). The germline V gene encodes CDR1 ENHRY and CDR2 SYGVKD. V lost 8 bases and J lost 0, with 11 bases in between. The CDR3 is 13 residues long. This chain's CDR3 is CAIASDSSYEQYF. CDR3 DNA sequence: TGTGCCATCGCATCGGACAGCTCCTACGAGCAGTACTTC.

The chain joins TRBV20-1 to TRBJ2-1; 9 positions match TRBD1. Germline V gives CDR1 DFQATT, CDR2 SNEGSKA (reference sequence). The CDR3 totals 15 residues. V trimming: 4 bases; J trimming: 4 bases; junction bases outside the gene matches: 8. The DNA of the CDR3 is TGCAGTGCTAAAGGACAGGGGACGATGTACAATGAGCAGTTCTTC. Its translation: CSAKGQGTMYNEQFF.

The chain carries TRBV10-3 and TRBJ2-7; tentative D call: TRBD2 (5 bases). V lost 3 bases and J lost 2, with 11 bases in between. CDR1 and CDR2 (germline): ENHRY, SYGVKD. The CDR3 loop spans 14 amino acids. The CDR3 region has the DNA TGTGCCATCAGTGATACGAGGGCGCCCTACGAGCAGTACTTC. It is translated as CAISDTRAPYEQYF.